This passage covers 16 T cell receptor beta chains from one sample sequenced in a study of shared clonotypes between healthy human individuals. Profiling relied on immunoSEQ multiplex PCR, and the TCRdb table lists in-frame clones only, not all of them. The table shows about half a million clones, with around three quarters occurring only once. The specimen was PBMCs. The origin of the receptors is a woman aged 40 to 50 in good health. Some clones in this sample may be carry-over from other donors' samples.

The CDR3 spells CASSQGLAADTQYF. CDR3 DNA sequence: TGCGCCAGCAGCCAAGGACTAGCGGCAGATACGCAGTATTTT. The chain joins TRBV4-3 to TRBJ2-3; TRBD2 aligns across 9 bases. CDR1 is LGHNA and CDR2 is YSLEER in the germline V gene. V was pared by 1 base and J by 4 bases, with 0 bases of the junction left unmatched. The CDR3 loop spans 14 amino acids.

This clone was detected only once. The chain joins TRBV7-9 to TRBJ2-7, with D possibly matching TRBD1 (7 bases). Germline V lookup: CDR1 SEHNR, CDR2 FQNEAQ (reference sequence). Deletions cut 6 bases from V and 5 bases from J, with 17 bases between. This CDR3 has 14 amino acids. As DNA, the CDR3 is TGTGCCAGCAGTGGAGGGGGCCCCCTGGACGAGCAGTACTTC. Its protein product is CASSGGGPLDEQYF.

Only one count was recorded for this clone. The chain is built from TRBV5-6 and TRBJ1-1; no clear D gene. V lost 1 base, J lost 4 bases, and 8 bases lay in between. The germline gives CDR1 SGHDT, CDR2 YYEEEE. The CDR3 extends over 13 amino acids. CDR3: CASSLRESTEAFF. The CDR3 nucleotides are TGTGCCAGCAGCTTGCGGGAGTCCACTGAAGCTTTCTTT. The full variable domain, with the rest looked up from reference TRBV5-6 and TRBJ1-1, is DAGVTQSPTHLIKTRGQQVTLRCSPKSGHDTVSWYQQALGQGPQFIFQYYEEEERQRGNFPDRFSGHQFPNYSSELNVNALLLGDSALYLCASSLRESTEAFFGQGTRLTVV.

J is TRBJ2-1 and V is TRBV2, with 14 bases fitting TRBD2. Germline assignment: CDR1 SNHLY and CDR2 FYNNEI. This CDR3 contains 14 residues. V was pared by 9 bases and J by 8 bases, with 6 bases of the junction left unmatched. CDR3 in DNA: TGTGCCAGTAAGCCGGGACTAGCGGGAGATGAGCAGTTCTTC. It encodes CASKPGLAGDEQFF.

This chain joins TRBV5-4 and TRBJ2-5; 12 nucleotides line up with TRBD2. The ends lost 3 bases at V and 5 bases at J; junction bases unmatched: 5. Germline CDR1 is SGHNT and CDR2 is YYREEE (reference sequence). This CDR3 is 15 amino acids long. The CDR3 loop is CASSSTSGSGETQYF. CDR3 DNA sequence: TGTGCCAGCAGCTCGACTAGCGGGAGTGGGGAGACCCAGTACTTC.

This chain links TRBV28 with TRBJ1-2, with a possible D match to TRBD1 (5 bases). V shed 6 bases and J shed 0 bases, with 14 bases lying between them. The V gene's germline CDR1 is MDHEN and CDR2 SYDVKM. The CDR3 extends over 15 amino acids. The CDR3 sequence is CASRQGTLANYGYTF. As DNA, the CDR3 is TGTGCCAGCAGACAAGGGACGCTCGCTAACTATGGCTACACCTTC.

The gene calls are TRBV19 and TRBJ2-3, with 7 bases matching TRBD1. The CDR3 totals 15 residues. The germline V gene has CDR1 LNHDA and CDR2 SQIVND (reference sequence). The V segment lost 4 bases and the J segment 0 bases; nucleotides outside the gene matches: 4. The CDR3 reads CASSSTGDSTDTQYF. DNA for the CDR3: TGTGCCAGTAGTAGCACAGGGGACAGCACAGATACGCAGTATTTT.

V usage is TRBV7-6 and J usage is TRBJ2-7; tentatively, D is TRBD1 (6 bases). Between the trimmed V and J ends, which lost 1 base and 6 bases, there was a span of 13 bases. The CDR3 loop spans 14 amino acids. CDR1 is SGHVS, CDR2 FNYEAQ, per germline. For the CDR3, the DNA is TGTGCCAGCAGCTTAGACCGCATCAGGGGCGAGCAGTACTTC. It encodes CASSLDRIRGEQYF.

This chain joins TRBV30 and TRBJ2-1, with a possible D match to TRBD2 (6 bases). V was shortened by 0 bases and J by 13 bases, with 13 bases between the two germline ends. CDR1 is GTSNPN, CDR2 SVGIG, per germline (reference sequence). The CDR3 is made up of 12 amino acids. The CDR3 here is CAWSVGGLPQFF. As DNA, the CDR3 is TGTGCCTGGAGTGTAGGTGGACTACCTCAGTTCTTC.

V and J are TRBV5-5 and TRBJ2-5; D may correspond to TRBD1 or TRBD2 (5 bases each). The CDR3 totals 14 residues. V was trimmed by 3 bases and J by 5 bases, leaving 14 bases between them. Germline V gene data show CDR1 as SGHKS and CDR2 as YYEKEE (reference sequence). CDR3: CASSYFGAGETQYF. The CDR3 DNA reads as TGTGCCAGCAGCTATTTCGGGGCTGGGGAGACCCAGTACTTC. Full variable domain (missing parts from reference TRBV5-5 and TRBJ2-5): DAGVTQSPTHLIKTRGQQVTLRCSPISGHKSVSWYQQVLGQGPQFIFQYYEKEERGRGNFPDRFSARQFPNYSSELNVNALLLGDSALYLCASSYFGAGETQYFGPGTRLLVL.

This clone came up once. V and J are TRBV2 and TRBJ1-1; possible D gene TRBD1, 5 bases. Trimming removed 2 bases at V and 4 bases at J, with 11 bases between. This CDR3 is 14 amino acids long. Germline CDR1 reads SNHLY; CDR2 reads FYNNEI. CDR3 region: CASSENRGGTEAFF. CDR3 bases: TGTGCCAGCAGTGAAAACCGGGGGGGCACTGAAGCTTTCTTT. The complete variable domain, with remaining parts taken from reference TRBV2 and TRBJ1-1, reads EPEVTQTPSHQVTQMGQEVILRCVPISNHLYFYWYRQILGQKVEFLVSFYNNEISEKSEIFDDQFSVERPDGSNFTLKIRSTKLEDSAMYFCASSENRGGTEAFFGQGTRLTVV.

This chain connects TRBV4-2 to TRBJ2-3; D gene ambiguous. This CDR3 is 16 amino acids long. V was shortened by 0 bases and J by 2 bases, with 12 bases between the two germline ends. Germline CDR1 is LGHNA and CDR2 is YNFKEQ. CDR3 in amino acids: CASSQDLRPPTDTQYF. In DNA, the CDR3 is TGTGCCAGCAGCCAAGATCTCAGGCCCCCCACAGATACGCAGTATTTT.

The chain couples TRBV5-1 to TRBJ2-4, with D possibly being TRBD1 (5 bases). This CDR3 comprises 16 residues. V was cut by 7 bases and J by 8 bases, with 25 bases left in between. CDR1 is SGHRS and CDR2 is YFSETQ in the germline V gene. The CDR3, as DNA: TGCGCCAGCGCATGGGGCGTCAAGGGGCTTCAGTACATTCAGTACTTC. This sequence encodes CASAWGVKGLQYIQYF. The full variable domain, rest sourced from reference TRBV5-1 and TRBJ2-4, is KAGVTQTPRYLIKTRGQQVTLSCSPISGHRSVSWYQQTPGQGLQFLFEYFSETQRNKGNFPGRFSGRQFSNSRSEMNVSTLELGDSALYLCASAWGVKGLQYIQYFGAGTRLSVL.

Here the CDR3 DNA reads TGTGCCAGCAGTTACGTCGGTGGAAACACCATATATTTT. Translating gives CASSYVGGNTIYF. The chain employs TRBV6-5 and TRBJ1-3; D uncertain. The CDR3 covers 13 residues. Trimming cost V 2 bases and J 3 bases, with 5 bases left between them. Per germline, CDR1 MNHEY and CDR2 SVGAGI.

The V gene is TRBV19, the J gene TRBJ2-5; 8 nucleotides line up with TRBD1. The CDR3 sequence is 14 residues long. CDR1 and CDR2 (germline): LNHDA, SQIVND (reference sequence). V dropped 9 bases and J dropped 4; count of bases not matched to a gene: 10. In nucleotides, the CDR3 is TGTGCCAGCCGTCATCAGGGGGCATCAGAGACCCAGTACTTC. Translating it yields CASRHQGASETQYF.

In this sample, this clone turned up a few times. CDR3 region: CASSGLAVAEGSYNEQFF. In DNA, the CDR3 is TGTGCCAGCTCGGGACTAGCGGTAGCAGAGGGCTCCTACAATGAGCAGTTCTTC. The V gene is TRBV18, the J gene TRBJ2-1, with TRBD2 matching 11 bases. CDR1 and CDR2 (germline): KGHSH, LQKENI. Losses at the gene ends were 6 bases for V and 0 bases for J; bases not matched to a gene: 10. The CDR3 covers 18 residues. Based on the CDR3 plus reference TRBV18 and TRBJ2-1, the full variable domain is NAGVMQNPRHLVRRRGQEARLRCSPMKGHSHVYWYRQLPEEGLKFMVYLQKENIIDESGMPKERFSAEFPKEGPSILRIQQVVRGDSAAYFCASSGLAVAEGSYNEQFFGPGTRLTVL.